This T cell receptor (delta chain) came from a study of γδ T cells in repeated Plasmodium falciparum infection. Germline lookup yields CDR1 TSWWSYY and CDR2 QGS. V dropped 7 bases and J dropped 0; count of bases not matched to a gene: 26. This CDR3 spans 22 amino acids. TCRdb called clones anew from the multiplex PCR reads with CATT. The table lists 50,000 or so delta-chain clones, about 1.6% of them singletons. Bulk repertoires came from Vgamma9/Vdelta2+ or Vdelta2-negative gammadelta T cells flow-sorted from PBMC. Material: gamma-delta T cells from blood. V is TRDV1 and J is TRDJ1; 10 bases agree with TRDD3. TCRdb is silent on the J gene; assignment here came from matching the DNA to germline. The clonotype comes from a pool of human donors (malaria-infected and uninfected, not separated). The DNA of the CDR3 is TGTGCTCTTGTCCCGTCGACTTCCTACGGTCTGGGGGATAGGAGGTACACCGATAAACTCATCTTT. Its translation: CALVPSTSYGLGDRRYTDKLIF.